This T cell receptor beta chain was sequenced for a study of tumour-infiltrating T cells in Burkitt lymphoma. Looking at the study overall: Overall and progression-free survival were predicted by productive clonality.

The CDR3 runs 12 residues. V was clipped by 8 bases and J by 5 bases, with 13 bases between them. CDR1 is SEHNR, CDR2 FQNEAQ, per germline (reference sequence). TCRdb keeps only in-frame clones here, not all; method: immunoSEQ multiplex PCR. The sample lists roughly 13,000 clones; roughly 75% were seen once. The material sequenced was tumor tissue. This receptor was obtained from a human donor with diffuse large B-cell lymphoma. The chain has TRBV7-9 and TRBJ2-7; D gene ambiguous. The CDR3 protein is CASSLRVHEQYF. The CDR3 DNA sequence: TGTGCCAGCTCCCTAAGGGTCCACGAGCAGTACTTC.